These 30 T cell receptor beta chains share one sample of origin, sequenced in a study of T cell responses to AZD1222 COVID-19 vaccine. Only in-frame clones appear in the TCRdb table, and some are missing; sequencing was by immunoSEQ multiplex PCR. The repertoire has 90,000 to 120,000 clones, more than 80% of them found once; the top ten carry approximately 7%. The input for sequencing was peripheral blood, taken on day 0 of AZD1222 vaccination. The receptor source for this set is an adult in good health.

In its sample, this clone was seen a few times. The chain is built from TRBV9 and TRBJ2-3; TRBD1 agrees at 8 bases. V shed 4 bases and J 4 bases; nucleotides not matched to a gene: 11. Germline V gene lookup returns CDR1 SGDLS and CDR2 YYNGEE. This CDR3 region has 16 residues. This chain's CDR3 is CASSQGQGIPPDTQYF. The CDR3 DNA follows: TGTGCCAGCAGCCAAGGACAGGGCATTCCCCCAGATACGCAGTATTTT.

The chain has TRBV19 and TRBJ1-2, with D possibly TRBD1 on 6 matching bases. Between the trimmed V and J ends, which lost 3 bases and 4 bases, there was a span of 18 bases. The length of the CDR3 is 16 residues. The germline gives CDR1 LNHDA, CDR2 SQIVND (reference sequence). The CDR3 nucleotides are TGTGCCAGTAGTATGGGCACAGGGCTCCTTGGCTATGGCTACACCTTC. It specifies CASSMGTGLLGYGYTF.

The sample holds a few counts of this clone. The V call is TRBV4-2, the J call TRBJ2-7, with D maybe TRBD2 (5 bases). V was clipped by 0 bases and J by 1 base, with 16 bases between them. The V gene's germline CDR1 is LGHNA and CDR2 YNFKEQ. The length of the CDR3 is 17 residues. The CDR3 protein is CASSQDLVGGLSYEQYF. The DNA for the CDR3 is TGTGCCAGCAGCCAAGACCTTGTGGGCGGGTTGTCCTACGAGCAGTACTTC.

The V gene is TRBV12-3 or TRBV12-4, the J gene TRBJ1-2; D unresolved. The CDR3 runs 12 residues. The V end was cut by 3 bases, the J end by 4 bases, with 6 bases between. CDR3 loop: CASSFGVYGYTF. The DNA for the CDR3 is TGTGCCAGCAGTTTTGGGGTCTATGGCTACACCTTC.

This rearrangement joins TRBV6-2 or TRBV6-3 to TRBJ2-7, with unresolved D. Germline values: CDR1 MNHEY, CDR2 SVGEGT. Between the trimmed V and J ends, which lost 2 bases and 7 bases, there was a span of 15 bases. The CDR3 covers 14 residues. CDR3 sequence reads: CASSYGGRLLEQYF. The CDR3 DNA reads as TGTGCCAGCAGTTACGGCGGACGTCTTTTGGAGCAGTACTTC.

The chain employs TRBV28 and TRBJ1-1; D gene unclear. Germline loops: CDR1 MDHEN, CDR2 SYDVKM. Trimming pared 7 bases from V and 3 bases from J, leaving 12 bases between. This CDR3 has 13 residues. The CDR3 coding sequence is TGTGCCAGCATCTCACCCCTGCACACTGAAGCTTTCTTT. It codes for CASISPLHTEAFF.

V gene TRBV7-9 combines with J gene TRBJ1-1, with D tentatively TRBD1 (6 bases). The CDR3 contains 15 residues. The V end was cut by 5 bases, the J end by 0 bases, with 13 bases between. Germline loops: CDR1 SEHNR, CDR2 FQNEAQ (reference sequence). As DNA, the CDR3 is TGTGCCAGCAGCGTCCGACAGGACATGAACACTGAAGCTTTCTTT. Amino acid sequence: CASSVRQDMNTEAFF.

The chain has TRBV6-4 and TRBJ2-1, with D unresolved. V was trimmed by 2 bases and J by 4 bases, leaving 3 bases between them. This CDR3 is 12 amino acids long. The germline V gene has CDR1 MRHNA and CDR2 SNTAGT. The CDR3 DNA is TGTGCCAGCAGTGACGGGTACAATGAGCAGTTCTTC. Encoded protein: CASSDGYNEQFF.

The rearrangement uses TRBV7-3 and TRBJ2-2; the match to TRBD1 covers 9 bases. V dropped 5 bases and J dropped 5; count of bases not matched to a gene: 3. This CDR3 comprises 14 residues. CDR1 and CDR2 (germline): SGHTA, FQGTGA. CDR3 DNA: TGTGCCAGCAGCCCCGGGACAGGGACCGGGGAGCTGTTTTTT. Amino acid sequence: CASSPGTGTGELFF.

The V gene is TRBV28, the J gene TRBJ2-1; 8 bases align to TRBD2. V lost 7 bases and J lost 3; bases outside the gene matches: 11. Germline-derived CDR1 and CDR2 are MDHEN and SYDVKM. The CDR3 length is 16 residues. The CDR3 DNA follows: TGTGCCAGCATCTCCCTAACTAGCGGAAACTACAATGAGCAGTTCTTC. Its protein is CASISLTSGNYNEQFF. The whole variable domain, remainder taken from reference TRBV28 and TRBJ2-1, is DVKVTQSSRYLVKRTGEKVFLECVQDMDHENMFWYRQDPGLGLRLIYFSYDVKMKEKGDIPEGYSVSREKKERFSLILESASTNQTSMYLCASISLTSGNYNEQFFGPGTRLTVL.

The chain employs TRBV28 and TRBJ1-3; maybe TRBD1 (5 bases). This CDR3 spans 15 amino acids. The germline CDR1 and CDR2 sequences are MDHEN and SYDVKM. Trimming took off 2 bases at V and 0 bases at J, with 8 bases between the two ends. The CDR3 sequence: CASSLGGTSGNTIYF. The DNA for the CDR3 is TGTGCCAGCAGTTTAGGGGGGACCTCTGGAAACACCATATATTTT. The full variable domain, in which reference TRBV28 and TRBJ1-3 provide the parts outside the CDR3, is DVKVTQSSRYLVKRTGEKVFLECVQDMDHENMFWYRQDPGLGLRLIYFSYDVKMKEKGDIPEGYSVSREKKERFSLILESASTNQTSMYLCASSLGGTSGNTIYFGEGSWLTVV.

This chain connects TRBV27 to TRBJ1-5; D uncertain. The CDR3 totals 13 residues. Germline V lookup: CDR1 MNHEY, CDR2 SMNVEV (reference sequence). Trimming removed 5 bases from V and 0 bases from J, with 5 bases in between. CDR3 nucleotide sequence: TGTGCCAGCAGTCGCTATAGCAATCAGCCCCAGCATTTT. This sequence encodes CASSRYSNQPQHF.

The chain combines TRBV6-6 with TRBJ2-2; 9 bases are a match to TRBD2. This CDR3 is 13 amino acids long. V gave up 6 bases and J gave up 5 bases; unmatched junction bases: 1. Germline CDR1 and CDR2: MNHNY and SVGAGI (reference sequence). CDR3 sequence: CASSLAGTGELFF. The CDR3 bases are TGTGCCAGCAGCCTAGCGGGAACCGGGGAGCTGTTTTTT.

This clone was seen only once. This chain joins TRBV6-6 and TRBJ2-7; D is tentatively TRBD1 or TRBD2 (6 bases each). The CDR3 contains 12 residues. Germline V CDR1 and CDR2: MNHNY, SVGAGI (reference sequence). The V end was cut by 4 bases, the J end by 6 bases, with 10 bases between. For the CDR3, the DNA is TGTGCCAGCAGTTTACAGGGAGGCGAGCAGTACTTC. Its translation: CASSLQGGEQYF.

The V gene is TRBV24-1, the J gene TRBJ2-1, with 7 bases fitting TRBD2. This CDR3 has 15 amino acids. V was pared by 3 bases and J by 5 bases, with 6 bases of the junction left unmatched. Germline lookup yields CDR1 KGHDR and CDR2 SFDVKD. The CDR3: CATSDPAGTNNEQFF. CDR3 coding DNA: TGTGCCACCAGTGATCCAGCGGGGACGAACAATGAGCAGTTCTTC.

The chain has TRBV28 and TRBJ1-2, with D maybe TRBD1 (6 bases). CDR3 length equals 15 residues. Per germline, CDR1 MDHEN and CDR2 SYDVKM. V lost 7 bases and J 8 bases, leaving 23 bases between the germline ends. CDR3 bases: TGTGCCAGCAACACCGTCGCGCGGGGGCTTGGAGGCTACACCTTC. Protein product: CASNTVARGLGGYTF.

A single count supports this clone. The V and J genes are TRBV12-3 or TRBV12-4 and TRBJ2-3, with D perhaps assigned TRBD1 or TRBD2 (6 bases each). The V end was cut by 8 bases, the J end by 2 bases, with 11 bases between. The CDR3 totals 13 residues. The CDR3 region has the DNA TGTGCCAGCGGGGGGCGGAACACAGATACGCAGTATTTT. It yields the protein CASGGRNTDTQYF.

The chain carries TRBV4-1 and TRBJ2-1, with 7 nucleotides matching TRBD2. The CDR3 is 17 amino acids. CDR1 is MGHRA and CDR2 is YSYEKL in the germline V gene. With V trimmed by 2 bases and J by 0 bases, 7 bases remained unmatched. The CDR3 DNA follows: TGCGCCAGCAGCCAATCCCTGACTAGCAGCTCCTACAATGAGCAGTTCTTC. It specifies CASSQSLTSSSYNEQFF.

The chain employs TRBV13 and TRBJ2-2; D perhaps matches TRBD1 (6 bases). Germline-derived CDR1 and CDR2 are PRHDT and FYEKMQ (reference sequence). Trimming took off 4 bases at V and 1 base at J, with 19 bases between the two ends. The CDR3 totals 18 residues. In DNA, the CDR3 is TGTGCCAGCAGCTCTATTCATTCAGGGGCGGAGAACACCGGGGAGCTGTTTTTT. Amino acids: CASSSIHSGAENTGELFF.

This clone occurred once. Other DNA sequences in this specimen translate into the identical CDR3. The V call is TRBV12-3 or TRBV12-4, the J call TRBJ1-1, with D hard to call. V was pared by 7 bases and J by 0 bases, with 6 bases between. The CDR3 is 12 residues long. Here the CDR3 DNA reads TGTGCCAGCAAGCAAATGAACACTGAAGCTTTCTTT. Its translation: CASKQMNTEAFF.

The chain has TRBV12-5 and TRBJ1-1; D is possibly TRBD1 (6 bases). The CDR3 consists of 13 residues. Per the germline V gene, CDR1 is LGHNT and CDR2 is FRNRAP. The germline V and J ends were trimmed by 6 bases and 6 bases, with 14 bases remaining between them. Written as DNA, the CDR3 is TGTGCTAGTGGCCCACAGGGTAGAGCTGAAGCTTTCTTT. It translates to CASGPQGRAEAFF.

This chain's CDR3 is CASSEQQESPHTEAFF. The CDR3 coding sequence is TGTGCCAGCAGTGAACAACAGGAATCTCCCCACACTGAAGCTTTCTTT. The chain joins TRBV6-1 to TRBJ1-1, with D possibly matching TRBD1 (5 bases). The V and J ends lost 2 bases and 3 bases respectively, with 16 bases between them. CDR1 and CDR2 (germline): MNHNS, SASEGT. This CDR3 is built from 16 residues.

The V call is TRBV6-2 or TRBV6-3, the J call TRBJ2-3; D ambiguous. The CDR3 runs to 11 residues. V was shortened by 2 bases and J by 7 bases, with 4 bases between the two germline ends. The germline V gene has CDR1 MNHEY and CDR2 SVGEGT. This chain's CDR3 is CASSYIYTQYF. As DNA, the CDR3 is TGTGCCAGCAGTTACATATATACGCAGTATTTT.

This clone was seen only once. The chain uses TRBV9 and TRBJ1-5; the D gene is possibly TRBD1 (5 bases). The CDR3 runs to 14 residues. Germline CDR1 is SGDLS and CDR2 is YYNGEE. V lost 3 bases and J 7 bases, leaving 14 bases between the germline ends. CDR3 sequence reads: CASSAPGWGQPQHF. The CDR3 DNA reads TGTGCCAGCAGCGCGCCGGGGTGGGGGCAGCCCCAGCATTTT.

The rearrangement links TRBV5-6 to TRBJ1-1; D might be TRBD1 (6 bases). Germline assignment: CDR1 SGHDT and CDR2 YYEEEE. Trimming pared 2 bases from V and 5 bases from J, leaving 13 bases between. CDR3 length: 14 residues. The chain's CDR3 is CASSFGGARTEAFF. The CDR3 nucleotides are TGTGCCAGCAGCTTCGGGGGGGCACGAACTGAAGCTTTCTTT. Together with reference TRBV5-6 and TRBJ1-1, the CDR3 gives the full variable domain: DAGVTQSPTHLIKTRGQQVTLRCSPKSGHDTVSWYQQALGQGPQFIFQYYEEEERQRGNFPDRFSGHQFPNYSSELNVNALLLGDSALYLCASSFGGARTEAFFGQGTRLTVV.

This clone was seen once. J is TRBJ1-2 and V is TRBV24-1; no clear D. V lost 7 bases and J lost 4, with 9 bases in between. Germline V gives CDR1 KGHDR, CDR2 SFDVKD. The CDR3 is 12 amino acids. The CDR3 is CATSSLGYGYTF. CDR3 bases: TGTGCCACCAGCAGCTTAGGCTATGGCTACACCTTC.

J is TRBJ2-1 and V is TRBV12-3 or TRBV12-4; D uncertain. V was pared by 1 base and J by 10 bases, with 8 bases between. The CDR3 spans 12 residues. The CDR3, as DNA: TGTGCCAGCAGTTTAGATAGCCCCGAGCAGTTCTTC. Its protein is CASSLDSPEQFF.

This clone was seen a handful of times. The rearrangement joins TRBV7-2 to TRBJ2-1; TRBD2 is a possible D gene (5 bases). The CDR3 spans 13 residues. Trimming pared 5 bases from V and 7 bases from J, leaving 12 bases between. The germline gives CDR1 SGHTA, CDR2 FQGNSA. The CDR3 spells CASSPPSGNEQFF. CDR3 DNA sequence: TGTGCCAGCAGCCCCCCGAGCGGAAATGAGCAGTTCTTC. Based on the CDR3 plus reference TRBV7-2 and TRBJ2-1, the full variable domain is GAGVSQSPSNKVTEKGKDVELRCDPISGHTALYWYRQSLGQGLEFLIYFQGNSAPDKSGLPSDRFSAERTGGSVSTLTIQRTQQEDSAVYLCASSPPSGNEQFFGPGTRLTVL.

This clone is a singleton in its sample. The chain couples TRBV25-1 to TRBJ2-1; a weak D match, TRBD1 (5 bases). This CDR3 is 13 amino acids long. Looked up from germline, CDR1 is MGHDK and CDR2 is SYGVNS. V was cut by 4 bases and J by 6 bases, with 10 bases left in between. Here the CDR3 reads CASSGKGINEQFF. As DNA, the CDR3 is TGTGCCAGCAGTGGTAAGGGGATCAATGAGCAGTTCTTC. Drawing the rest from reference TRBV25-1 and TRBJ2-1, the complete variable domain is EADIYQTPRYLVIGTGKKITLECSQTMGHDKMYWYQQDPGMELHLIHYSYGVNSTEKGDLSSESTVSRIRTEHFPLTLESARPSHTSQYLCASSGKGINEQFFGPGTRLTVL.

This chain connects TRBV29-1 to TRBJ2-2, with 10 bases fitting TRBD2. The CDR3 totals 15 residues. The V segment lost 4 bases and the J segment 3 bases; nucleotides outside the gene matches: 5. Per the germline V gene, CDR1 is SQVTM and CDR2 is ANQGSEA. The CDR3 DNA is TGCAGCGTTGCTCTCCTAGCGGGAGACACCGGGGAGCTGTTTTTT. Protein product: CSVALLAGDTGELFF.